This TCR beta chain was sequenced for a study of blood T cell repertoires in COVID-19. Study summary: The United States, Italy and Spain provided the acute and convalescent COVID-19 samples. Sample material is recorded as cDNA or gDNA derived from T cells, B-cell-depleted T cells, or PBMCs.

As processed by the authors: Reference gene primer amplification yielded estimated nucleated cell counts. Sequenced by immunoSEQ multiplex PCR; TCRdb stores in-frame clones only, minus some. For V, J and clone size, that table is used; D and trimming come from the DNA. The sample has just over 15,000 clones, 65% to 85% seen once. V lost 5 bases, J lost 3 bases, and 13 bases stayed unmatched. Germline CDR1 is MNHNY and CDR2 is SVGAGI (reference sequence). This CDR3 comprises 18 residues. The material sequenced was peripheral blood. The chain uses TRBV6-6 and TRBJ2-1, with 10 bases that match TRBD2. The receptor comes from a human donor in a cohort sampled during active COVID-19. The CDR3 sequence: CASSPYRITSGIYNEQFF. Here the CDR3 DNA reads TGTGCCAGCAGTCCCTACCGAATAACTAGCGGGATCTACAATGAGCAGTTCTTC.